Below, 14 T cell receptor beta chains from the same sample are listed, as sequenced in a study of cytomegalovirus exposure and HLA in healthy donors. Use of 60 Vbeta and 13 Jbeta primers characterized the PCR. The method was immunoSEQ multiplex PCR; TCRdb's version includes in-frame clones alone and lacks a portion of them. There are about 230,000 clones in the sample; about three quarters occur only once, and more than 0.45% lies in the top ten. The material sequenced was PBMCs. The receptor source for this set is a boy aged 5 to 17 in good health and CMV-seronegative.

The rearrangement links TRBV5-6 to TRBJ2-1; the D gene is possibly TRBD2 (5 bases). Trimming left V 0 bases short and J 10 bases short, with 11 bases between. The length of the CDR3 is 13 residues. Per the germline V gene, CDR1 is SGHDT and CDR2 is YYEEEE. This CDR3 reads CASSLEAGREQFF. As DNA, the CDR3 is TGTGCCAGCAGCTTGGAGGCGGGTCGGGAGCAGTTCTTC.

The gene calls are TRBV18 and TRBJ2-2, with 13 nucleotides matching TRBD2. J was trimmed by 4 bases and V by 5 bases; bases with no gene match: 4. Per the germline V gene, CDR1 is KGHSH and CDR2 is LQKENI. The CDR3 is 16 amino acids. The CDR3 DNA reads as TGTGCCAGCTCATCCGGACTAGCGGGGGCCACCGGGGAGCTGTTTTTT. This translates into CASSSGLAGATGELFF.

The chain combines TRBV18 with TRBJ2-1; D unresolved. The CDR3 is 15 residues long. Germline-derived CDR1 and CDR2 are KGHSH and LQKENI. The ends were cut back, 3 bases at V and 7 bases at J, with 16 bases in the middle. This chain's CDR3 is CASSPSLGRQNEQFF. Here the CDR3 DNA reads TGTGCCAGCTCACCTTCGCTGGGCAGGCAGAATGAGCAGTTCTTC.

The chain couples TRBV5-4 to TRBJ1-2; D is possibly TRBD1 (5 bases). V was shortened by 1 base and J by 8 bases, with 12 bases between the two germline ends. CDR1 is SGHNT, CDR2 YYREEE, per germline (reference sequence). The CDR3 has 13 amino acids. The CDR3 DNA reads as TGTGCCAGCAGCTTGCAAGGGGCGCGAGGCTACACCTTC. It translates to CASSLQGARGYTF.

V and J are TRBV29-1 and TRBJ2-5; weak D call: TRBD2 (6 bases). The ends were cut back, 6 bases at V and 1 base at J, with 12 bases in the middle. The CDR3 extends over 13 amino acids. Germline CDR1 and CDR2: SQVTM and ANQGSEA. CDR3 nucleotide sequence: TGCAGCGTGGAGGGGCGCGTCCAAGAGACCCAGTACTTC. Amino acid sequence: CSVEGRVQETQYF. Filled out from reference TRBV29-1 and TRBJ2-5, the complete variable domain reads SAVISQKPSRDICQRGTSLTIQCQVDSQVTMMFWYRQQPGQSLTLIATANQGSEATYESGFVIDKFPISRPNLTFSTLTVSNMSPEDSSIYLCSVEGRVQETQYFGPGTRLLVL.

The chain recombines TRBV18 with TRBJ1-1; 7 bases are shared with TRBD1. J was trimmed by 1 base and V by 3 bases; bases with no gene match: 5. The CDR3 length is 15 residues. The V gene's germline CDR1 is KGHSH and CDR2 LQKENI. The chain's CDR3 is CASSPTRGPNTEAFF. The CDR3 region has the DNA TGTGCCAGCTCACCGACTAGGGGGCCGAACACTGAAGCTTTCTTT.

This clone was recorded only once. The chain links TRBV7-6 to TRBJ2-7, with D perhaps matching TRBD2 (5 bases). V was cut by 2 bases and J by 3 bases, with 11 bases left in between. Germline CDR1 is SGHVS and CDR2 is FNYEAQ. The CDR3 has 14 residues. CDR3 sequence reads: CASSLQAALYEQYF. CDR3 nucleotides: TGTGCCAGCAGCTTACAAGCGGCACTCTACGAGCAGTACTTC. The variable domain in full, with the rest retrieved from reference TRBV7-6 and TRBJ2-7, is GAGVSQSPRYKVTKRGQDVALRCDPISGHVSLYWYRQALGQGPEFLTYFNYEAQQDKSGLPNDRFSAERPEGSISTLTIQRTEQRDSAMYRCASSLQAALYEQYFGPGTRLTVT.

In nucleotides, the CDR3 is TGTGCCATCCGGTCGGGTCGGGCCGGGGACACCATATATTTT. Protein: CAIRSGRAGDTIYF. The chain recombines TRBV10-3 with TRBJ1-3; D is unresolved. CDR1 is ENHRY and CDR2 is SYGVKD in the germline V gene. Trimming took 8 bases from V and 8 from J, leaving 19 bases between them. This CDR3 comprises 14 residues.

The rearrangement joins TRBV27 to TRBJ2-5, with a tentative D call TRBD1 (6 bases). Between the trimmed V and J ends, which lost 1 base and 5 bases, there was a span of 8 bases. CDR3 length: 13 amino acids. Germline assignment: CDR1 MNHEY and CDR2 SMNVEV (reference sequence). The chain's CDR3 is CASSLLGAETQYF. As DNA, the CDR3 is TGTGCCAGCAGTTTATTGGGGGCGGAGACCCAGTACTTC.

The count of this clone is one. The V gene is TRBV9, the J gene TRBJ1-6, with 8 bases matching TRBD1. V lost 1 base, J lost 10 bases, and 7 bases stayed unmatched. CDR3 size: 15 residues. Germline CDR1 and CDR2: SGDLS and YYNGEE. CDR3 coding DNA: TGTGCCAGCAGCGTAACCCCAGGGGGCATCTCACCCCTCCACTTT. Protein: CASSVTPGGISPLHF.

The chain's CDR3 is CASSFSTGQETQYF. The CDR3 DNA is TGTGCCAGCAGCTTTAGCACAGGTCAAGAGACCCAGTACTTC. The chain is built from TRBV11-3 and TRBJ2-5; D might be TRBD1 (5 bases). The CDR3 length is 14 residues. The germline V and J ends were trimmed by 3 bases and 2 bases, with 10 bases remaining between them. Germline V gives CDR1 SGHNT, CDR2 YENEEA.

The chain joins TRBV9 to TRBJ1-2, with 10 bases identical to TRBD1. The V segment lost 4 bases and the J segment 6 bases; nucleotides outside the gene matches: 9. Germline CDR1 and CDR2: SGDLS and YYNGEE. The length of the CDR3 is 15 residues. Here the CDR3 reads CASSPRTGGLDGYTF. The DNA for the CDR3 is TGTGCCAGCAGCCCTCGGACAGGGGGTCTTGATGGCTACACCTTC.

The CDR3 nucleotides read TGTGCCAGCAGTCCCCGAGCAGGGGAAGGGACTGAAGCTTTCTTT. It codes for CASSPRAGEGTEAFF. The rearrangement uses TRBV27 and TRBJ1-1; a possible D gene is TRBD1 (6 bases). Germline V gives CDR1 MNHEY, CDR2 SMNVEV (reference sequence). The CDR3 is 15 residues long. Trimming cost V 5 bases and J 5 bases, with 18 bases left between them.

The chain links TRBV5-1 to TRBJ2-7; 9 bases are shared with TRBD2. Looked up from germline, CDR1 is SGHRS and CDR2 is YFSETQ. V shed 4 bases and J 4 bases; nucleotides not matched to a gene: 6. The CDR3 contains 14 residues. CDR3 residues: CASSGASGEYEQYF. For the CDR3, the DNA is TGCGCCAGCAGCGGGGCTAGCGGGGAGTACGAGCAGTACTTC.